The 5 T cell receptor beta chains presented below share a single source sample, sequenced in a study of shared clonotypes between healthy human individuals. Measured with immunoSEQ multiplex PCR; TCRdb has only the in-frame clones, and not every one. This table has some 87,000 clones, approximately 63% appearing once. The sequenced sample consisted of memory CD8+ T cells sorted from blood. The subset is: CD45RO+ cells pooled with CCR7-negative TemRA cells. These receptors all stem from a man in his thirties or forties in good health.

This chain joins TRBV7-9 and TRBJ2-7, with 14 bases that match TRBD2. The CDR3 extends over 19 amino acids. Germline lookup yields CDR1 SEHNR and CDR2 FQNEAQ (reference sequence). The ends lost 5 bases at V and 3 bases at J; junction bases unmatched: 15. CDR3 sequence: CASSPPGLAGGPGHYEQYF. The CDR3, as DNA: TGTGCCAGCAGCCCTCCTGGACTAGCGGGAGGCCCCGGGCACTACGAGCAGTACTTC.

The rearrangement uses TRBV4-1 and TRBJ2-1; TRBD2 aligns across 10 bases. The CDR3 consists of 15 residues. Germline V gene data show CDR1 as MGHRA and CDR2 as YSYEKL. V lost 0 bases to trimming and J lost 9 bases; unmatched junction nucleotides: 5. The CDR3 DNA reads TGCGCCAGCAGCCAAGATTGGGCTAGCGGGAGTGAGCAGTTCTTC. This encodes CASSQDWASGSEQFF.

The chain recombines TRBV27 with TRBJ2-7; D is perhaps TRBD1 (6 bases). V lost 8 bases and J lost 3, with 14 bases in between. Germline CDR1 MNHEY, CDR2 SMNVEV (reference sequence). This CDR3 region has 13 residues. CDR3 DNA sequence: TGTGCCAGCCGGCCTAAGGGGGACTACGAGCAGTACTTC. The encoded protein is CASRPKGDYEQYF.

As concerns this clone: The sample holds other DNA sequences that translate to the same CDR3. The CDR3 sequence: CASSQALNNEQFF. The CDR3 coding sequence is TGCGCCAGCAGCCAAGCACTCAACAATGAGCAGTTCTTC. The chain employs TRBV4-1 and TRBJ2-1; D not resolved. The CDR3 extends over 13 amino acids. V was trimmed by 1 base and J by 5 bases, leaving 6 bases between them. Germline V CDR1 and CDR2: MGHRA, YSYEKL.

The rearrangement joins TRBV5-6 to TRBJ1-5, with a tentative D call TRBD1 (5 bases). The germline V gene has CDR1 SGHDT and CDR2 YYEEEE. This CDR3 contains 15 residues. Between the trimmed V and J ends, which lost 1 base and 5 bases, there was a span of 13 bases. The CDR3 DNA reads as TGTGCCAGCAGCTTGCCACCGGCGGGGGATCAGCCCCAGCATTTT. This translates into CASSLPPAGDQPQHF.